This TCR beta chain was identified during a study of cytomegalovirus exposure and HLA in healthy donors. For the study at large: Genetic ancestry analysis placed more than 80% of the roughly 400 donors that were genotyped in the Caucasian-associated cluster. Regarding the study as a whole: Many donors carried some public TCRs, although rarity characterized most TCR sequences. Immune exposure information available was restricted to CMV serostatus. Excluded: some indistinguishable V segments such as TRBV6-2 and TRBV6-3.

The PCR ran on 60 Vbeta and 13 Jbeta primers. The table came from immunoSEQ multiplex PCR; TCRdb's copy has only in-frame clones and leaves some out. This table holds 85,000 to 100,000 clones, less than 65% found once. Concerning this clone itself: Its antigen is not identified.

V shed 6 bases and J 4 bases; nucleotides not matched to a gene: 9. Germline CDR1 and CDR2: SEHNR and FQNEAQ (reference sequence). The CDR3 has 15 amino acids. The sequencing sample was made of PBMCs. This sequence was found in a woman aged 30 to 39 in good health and CMV-seronegative. This sequence joins TRBV7-9 and TRBJ2-1; TRBD1 aligns across 7 bases. This CDR3 is CASSPTGAGYNEQFF. The DNA for the CDR3 is TGTGCCAGCAGTCCTACAGGGGCTGGTTACAATGAGCAGTTCTTC.